This T cell receptor beta chain was documented in a study of shared clonotypes between healthy human individuals. This clone has a handful of counts. The antigen remains undetermined. The method was immunoSEQ multiplex PCR; TCRdb's version includes in-frame clones alone and lacks a portion of them. The table has around 350,000 clones, 73% seen once. Findings and limits, study-wide: Generation probability values for non-shared clonotypes were lower than those for clonotypes shared by all four donors.

The V end lost 6 bases, the J end lost 1 base, and 13 bases lay between the germline ends. This CDR3 has 14 residues. The germline gives CDR1 SQVTM, CDR2 ANQGSEA. This sequence originates from a man younger than 45 in good health. V gene TRBV29-1 combines with J gene TRBJ1-5, with a tentative D call TRBD1 (6 bases). The sample consisted of memory CD4+ T cells sorted from blood. Subset noted: CD45RA-negative fraction. The CDR3 bases are TGCAGCGTCGCGGGGGGCCAGAGCAATCAGCCCCAGCATTTT. Protein: CSVAGGQSNQPQHF.